This is a list of T cell receptor beta chains from one sample in a study of T cell repertoires in cytomegalovirus infection. Antigens for these TCRs are unknown. Each CDR3 protein is one row after TCRdb ran MiXCR on the reads. The table lists under 50,000 distinct CDR3 sequences, about a fifth of them singletons. This sample comprised CD8+ T cells from cultured PBMCs, obtained from culture after CMV antigen stimulation. Source of these receptors: a human donor in good health (CMV status not recorded). Some clones in this sample may be carry-over from other donors' samples. Both conserved end residues are part of each CDR3. D genes are given only for firm matches. Rows give clone size only sometimes, using once, few, many, or a class for an expanded clone.

cdr3_nt cdr3_aa j_call v_call d_call clone_size
TGTGCCAGCAGCTTAGTGAAGGGAGGAGCGGGGGTAAATGAGCAGTTCTTC CASSLVKGGAGVNEQFF TRBJ2-1 TRBV13 TRBD2 few
TGTGCCTCGGGGCGGCTGAACACTGAAGCTTTCTTT CASGRLNTEAFF TRBJ1-1 TRBV19 . .
TGTGCCAGCAGCTTGGGCGGGAGGTATGAGCAGTTCTTC CASSLGGRYEQFF TRBJ2-1 TRBV7-9 TRBD2 few
TGTGCCAGCAGTTACCGAGCGGGGGGGCACGAGCAGTACTTC CASSYRAGGHEQYF TRBJ2-7 TRBV6-2/TRBV6-3 TRBD2 many
TGTGCCAGCAGCTTTCTGGCAGGCTATGGCTACACCTTC CASSFLAGYGYTF TRBJ1-2 TRBV7-2 . few
TGTGCCAGCAGCCAAGATCTAGCGGGCCATAGCACAGATACGCAGTATTTT CASSQDLAGHSTDTQYF TRBJ2-3 TRBV4-2 TRBD2 few
TGCGCCAGCAGCCAAGATCCGGATGCGGCCGGGGAGCTGTTTTTT CASSQDPDAAGELFF TRBJ2-2 TRBV4-1 . .
TGTGCCAGCAGTACCCGCAGAAGCAATCAGCCCCAGCATTTT CASSTRRSNQPQHF TRBJ1-5 TRBV27 . many
TGTGCCAGCAGTATAGGGGGGCATGATGGCTACACCTTC CASSIGGHDGYTF TRBJ1-2 TRBV7-9 . few
TGTGCCACCAGCAGCCGGGACACTTCCTACGAGCAGTACTTC CATSSRDTSYEQYF TRBJ2-7 TRBV15 . few
TGTGCCAGCAGCTTCGGACCAAATTCACCCCTCCACTTT CASSFGPNSPLHF TRBJ1-6 TRBV7-8 . once
TGTGCCAGCAGCATAGACAGGGACTACAATGAGCAGTTCTTC CASSIDRDYNEQFF TRBJ2-1 TRBV7-6 TRBD1 few
TGTGCCACGCCCAGGGGAAAAAGTTTCTATGGCTACACCTTC CATPRGKSFYGYTF TRBJ1-2 TRBV2 . few
TGTGCCAGCAGCAGCAGAGCGAACACAGATACGCAGTATTTT CASSSRANTDTQYF TRBJ2-3 TRBV28 . .
TGTGCCAGCAGCCCCGTAACAGGGAGAGCTAACTATGGCTACACCTTC CASSPVTGRANYGYTF TRBJ1-2 TRBV7-2 . .
TGTGCCAGCAGTCTAGGGCCCGGACGTGGCTACACCTTC CASSLGPGRGYTF TRBJ1-2 TRBV7-9 . .
TGTGCCAGCAGCGGGATTATATCCGAGCAGTACTTC CASSGIISEQYF TRBJ2-7 TRBV7-9 . .
TGCAGTGCAAGAATCGCCGACAATGAGCAGTTCTTC CSARIADNEQFF TRBJ2-1 TRBV20-1 . few
TGTGCCAGCAGCGTAGGCTCCGGCACAGGGTCTAACACTGAAGCTTTCTTT CASSVGSGTGSNTEAFF TRBJ1-1 TRBV9 . .
TGCGCCAGCAGCCAGAGAGGACTAGCGGGAGTAGGTGAGCAGTTCTTC CASSQRGLAGVGEQFF TRBJ2-1 TRBV4-3 TRBD2 few
TGTGCCACACAGGACAATTACACAGATACGCAGTATTTT CATQDNYTDTQYF TRBJ2-3 TRBV10-3 . few
TGCAGCGTTGAAAGATACACTGAAGCTTTCTTT CSVERYTEAFF TRBJ1-1 TRBV29-1 . .
TGTGCCAGCAGCCAGGACGGACGGTGGGGCAATCAGCCCCAGCATTTT CASSQDGRWGNQPQHF TRBJ1-5 TRBV7-2 . few
TGTGCCAGCAGCCCCCCGGACAGGCTCTATGGCTACACCTTC CASSPPDRLYGYTF TRBJ1-2 TRBV12-3/TRBV12-4 TRBD1 few
TGTGCCAGCAGCAATGACCTGGGCGACCCTGAGCAGTTCTTC CASSNDLGDPEQFF TRBJ2-1 TRBV7-2 . few
TGTGCCAGCAGTTTCTTGGGACCTGGAAACACCATATATTTT CASSFLGPGNTIYF TRBJ1-3 TRBV27 . .
TGTGCCAGCAGTCCCTACCCAGCGAGCAATCAGCCCCAGCATTTT CASSPYPASNQPQHF TRBJ1-5 TRBV27 . few
TGTGCCAGCAGCCCAGTGGCTGCGACTGGGACCCAGTACTTC CASSPVAATGTQYF TRBJ2-5 TRBV7-2 . few
TGTGCCAGCAGCTACAATGAGGCCAACTCCTACGAGCAGTACTTC CASSYNEANSYEQYF TRBJ2-7 TRBV6-5 . .
TGTGCCAGCACTGGACATTCCAATCAGCCCCAGCATTTT CASTGHSNQPQHF TRBJ1-5 TRBV6-2/TRBV6-3 . .
TGTGCCAGCAGCTTAGGCCAGGGACAAGGGATAGGTGACTATGGCTACACCTTC CASSLGQGQGIGDYGYTF TRBJ1-2 TRBV7-2 . .
TGTGCCAGCAGCGATAGCGGCGGGGAGCTGTTTTTT CASSDSGGELFF TRBJ2-2 TRBV2 . .
TGTGCCAGCAGCTCGACCCGGACAGGGAGAGAGACCCAGTACTTC CASSSTRTGRETQYF TRBJ2-5 TRBV7-9 TRBD1 .
TGTGCCAGCATTAAAGACAGTTGCTCTGGAAACACCATATATTTT CASIKDSCSGNTIYF TRBJ1-3 TRBV6-7 . .
TGTGCCAGCAGCCCCCCTGGCGGCGGACAGGGTCAGATCTTC CASSPPGGGQGQIF TRBJ2-1 TRBV7-6 TRBD1 .
TGTGCCAGCAGCTTCGGGGTGCAGGGATATATATCGGAAACTGAAGCTTTCTTT CASSFGVQGYISETEAFF TRBJ1-1 TRBV7-8 . few
TGTGCCAGCAGCCCTCCGTTGAGTGGGTCTCCAGACACTGAAGCTTTCTTT CASSPPLSGSPDTEAFF TRBJ1-1 TRBV7-9 . few